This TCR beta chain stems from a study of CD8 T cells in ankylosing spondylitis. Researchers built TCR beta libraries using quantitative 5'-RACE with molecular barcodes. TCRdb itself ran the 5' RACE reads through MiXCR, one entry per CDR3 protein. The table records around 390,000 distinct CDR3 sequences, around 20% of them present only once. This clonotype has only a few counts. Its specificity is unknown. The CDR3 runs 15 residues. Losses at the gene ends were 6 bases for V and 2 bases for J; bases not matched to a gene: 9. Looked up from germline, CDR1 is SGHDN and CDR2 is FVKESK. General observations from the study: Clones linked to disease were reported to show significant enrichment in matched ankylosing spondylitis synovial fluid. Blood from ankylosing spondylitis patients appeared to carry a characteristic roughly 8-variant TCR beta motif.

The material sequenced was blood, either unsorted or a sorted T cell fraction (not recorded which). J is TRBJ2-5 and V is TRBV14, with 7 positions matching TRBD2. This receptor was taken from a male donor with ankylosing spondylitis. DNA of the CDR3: TGTGCCAGCAGTCAATCTCTAGCGGATCAAGAGACCCAGTACTTC. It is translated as CASSQSLADQETQYF.